A selection of T cell receptor beta chains follows, all from one sample in a study of T cells after yellow fever vaccination. TCRdb independently ran MiXCR on the 5' RACE reads; one entry per CDR3 protein. The repertoire holds fewer than 20,000 distinct CDR3 sequences, with 4% as singletons. The sample here was PBMCs, either bulk or a sorted T-cell subset (CD4+, CD8+, memory, or dextramer-sorted; not recorded which), taken 15 days after the yellow fever booster vaccination. Every receptor here comes from a man aged 30 to 45 who received the YFV17D yellow fever vaccine. Both conserved end residues are part of each CDR3. Each record gives: J gene, clone size, D gene, V gene, CDR3 protein, CDR3 DNA. The D gene is left open where the match is weak. Clone size is shown for a subset of rows, as once, few, many or a class of expanded clone.

TRBJ1-1	medium-sized	-	TRBV12-3/TRBV12-4	CASQRNTEAFF	TGTGCCAGCCAAAGAAATACTGAAGCTTTCTTT
TRBJ2-1	many	-	TRBV5-1	CASTRVGSYNEQFF	TGCGCCAGCACTCGGGTGGGCTCCTACAATGAGCAGTTCTTC
TRBJ1-1	many	-	TRBV5-1	CASSLDRISTEAFF	TGCGCCAGCAGCCTAGACAGAATCTCCACTGAAGCTTTCTTT
TRBJ2-2	many	TRBD2	TRBV27	CASSHPSGTNTGELFF	TGTGCCAGCAGCCACCCTAGCGGGACAAACACCGGGGAGCTGTTTTTT
TRBJ2-7	many	-	TRBV28	CASKYRYEQYF	TGTGCCAGCAAATATAGGTACGAGCAGTACTTC
TRBJ2-7	many	TRBD1	TRBV7-9	CASSEPGQGPEQYF	TGTGCCAGCAGCGAACCGGGACAGGGGCCCGAGCAGTACTTC
TRBJ1-1	many	-	TRBV4-1	CASTTLEGDTEAFF	TGCGCCAGCACCACACTCGAGGGGGACACTGAAGCTTTCTTT
TRBJ2-7	many	TRBD2	TRBV7-2	CASSLAGVSYEQYF	TGTGCCAGCAGCCTAGCGGGGGTATCCTACGAGCAGTACTTC
TRBJ2-7	medium-sized	TRBD2	TRBV18	CASSPGLVADEQYF	TGTGCCAGCTCTCCCGGACTAGTTGCGGACGAGCAGTACTTC
TRBJ2-7	many	TRBD1	TRBV4-3	CASSQEDRGQYEQYF	TGCGCCAGCAGCCAAGAGGACAGGGGGCAGTACGAGCAGTACTTC
TRBJ1-1	many	-	TRBV29-1	CSVLNTEAFF	TGCAGCGTTTTGAACACTGAAGCTTTCTTT
TRBJ2-7	many	-	TRBV6-2/TRBV6-3	CASTFRARAHEQYF	TGTGCCAGCACCTTCCGGGCGAGGGCCCACGAGCAGTACTTC
TRBJ2-7	many	TRBD1	TRBV14	CASSHRTGAFYEQYF	TGTGCCAGCAGCCACCGGACAGGGGCTTTTTACGAGCAGTACTTC
TRBJ2-2	many	TRBD2	TRBV6-5	CASSYGLAMYTGELFF	TGTGCCAGCAGTTATGGACTAGCCATGTACACCGGGGAGCTGTTTTTT
TRBJ2-5	many	-	TRBV5-1	CASSLAPGTLQETQYF	TGCGCCAGCAGCCTAGCCCCTGGGACACTTCAAGAGACCCAGTACTTC
TRBJ2-3	many	-	TRBV6-6	CASSYFGRDTQYF	TGTGCCAGCAGTTACTTTGGGAGAGATACGCAGTATTTT
TRBJ2-7	many	TRBD1	TRBV28	CASSLGTGEQYF	TGTGCCAGCAGTTTGGGGACAGGCGAGCAGTACTTC
TRBJ2-3	many	-	TRBV6-5	CASHGPGDTQYF	TGTGCCAGCCATGGGCCTGGGGATACGCAGTATTTT
TRBJ1-6	medium-sized	TRBD1	TRBV12-3/TRBV12-4	CASSSWDRGNSPLHF	TGTGCCAGCAGTTCCTGGGACAGGGGCAATTCACCCCTCCACTTT
TRBJ2-3	medium-sized	-	TRBV29-1	CSVGLGEGDTQYF	TGCAGCGTGGGGCTGGGAGAAGGAGATACGCAGTATTTT
TRBJ2-3	many	TRBD2	TRBV11-2	CASSAWTSGRATDTQYF	TGTGCCAGCAGCGCCTGGACTAGCGGGAGGGCCACAGATACGCAGTATTTT
TRBJ2-3	many	-	TRBV29-1	CSATPGSTDTQYF	TGCAGCGCCACCCCGGGGTCCACAGATACGCAGTATTTT
TRBJ2-2	many	TRBD2	TRBV10-3	CAIPGLAGNTGELFF	TGTGCCATCCCGGGACTAGCGGGGAACACCGGGGAGCTGTTTTTT
TRBJ1-1	many	-	TRBV6-4	CASGGIGQNTEAFF	TGTGCCAGCGGGGGGATCGGCCAGAACACTGAAGCTTTCTTT
TRBJ1-2	many	TRBD1	TRBV9	CASSLTGTGYNGYTF	TGTGCCAGCAGCCTTACCGGGACAGGGTACAATGGCTACACCTTC
TRBJ1-2	many	TRBD1	TRBV7-8	CASSPPGGYYGYTF	TGTGCCAGCAGCCCACCAGGGGGCTACTATGGCTACACCTTC
TRBJ2-7	many	-	TRBV10-2	CASSESVAVLRRQYF	TGCGCCAGCAGTGAGTCGGTAGCGGTTTTGCGGAGGCAGTACTTC
TRBJ2-5	many	-	TRBV10-2	CASSEWETQYF	TGCGCCAGCAGTGAGTGGGAGACCCAGTACTTC
TRBJ1-2	many	TRBD1	TRBV7-2	CASSRDRQNRGYTF	TGTGCCAGCAGCCGGGACAGGCAGAATCGTGGCTACACCTTC
TRBJ2-7	many	TRBD2	TRBV6-6	CASTGGGHEQYF	TGTGCCAGTACCGGGGGGGGCCACGAGCAGTACTTC
TRBJ2-5	many	-	TRBV27	CASSSTEYQETQYF	TGTGCCAGCAGTTCGACAGAGTACCAAGAGACCCAGTACTTC
TRBJ2-1	many	TRBD1	TRBV3-1	CASSPRQGDSYNEQFF	TGTGCCAGCAGCCCTCGACAGGGCGATTCTTACAATGAGCAGTTCTTC
TRBJ2-2	many	TRBD2	TRBV5-6	CASSLRSGRAEDGELFF	TGTGCCAGCAGCTTGCGGAGCGGGAGGGCCGAGGACGGGGAGCTGTTTTTT
TRBJ2-5	many	TRBD2	TRBV7-9	CASSPLLSGQETQYF	TGTGCCAGCAGCCCCTTGCTTAGCGGGCAAGAGACCCAGTACTTC
TRBJ2-1	medium-sized	-	TRBV20-1	CSASLDEQFF	TGCAGTGCTAGTCTTGATGAGCAGTTCTTC
TRBJ2-2	many	TRBD2	TRBV3-1	CASSPGSGGTGELFF	TGTGCCAGCAGCCCCGGTAGCGGGGGCACCGGGGAGCTGTTTTTT
TRBJ2-2	many	-	TRBV15	CATSTERATGELFF	TGTGCCACCAGCACCGAGCGGGCCACCGGGGAGCTGTTTTTT
TRBJ2-6	many	-	TRBV20-1	CSARGGANVLTF	TGCAGTGCTAGGGGCGGGGCCAACGTCCTGACTTTC
TRBJ1-4	many	TRBD1	TRBV9	CASSVTGTVTATNEKLFF	TGTGCCAGCAGCGTAACCGGGACAGTAACTGCAACTAATGAAAAACTGTTTTTT
TRBJ1-4	many	-	TRBV18	CASSLDSLGLFF	TGTGCCAGCTCACTGGACAGCCTGGGACTGTTTTTT
TRBJ2-5	many	TRBD2	TRBV9	CASSVGLAGGGQETQYF	TGTGCCAGCAGCGTAGGACTAGCGGGAGGGGGCCAAGAGACCCAGTACTTC
TRBJ2-1	many	TRBD1	TRBV5-1	CASSLVPRDRGTDEQFF	TGCGCCAGCAGCTTGGTACCCCGGGACAGGGGAACCGATGAGCAGTTCTTC
TRBJ2-2	many	-	TRBV20-1	CSARVLAPTGELFF	TGCAGTGCTAGGGTTCTAGCGCCCACCGGGGAGCTGTTTTTT
TRBJ2-7	-	TRBD1	TRBV2	CASSPSGTGIGEQYF	TGTGCCAGCAGTCCCTCCGGGACAGGGATCGGCGAGCAGTACTTC
TRBJ2-7	many	TRBD1	TRBV12-3/TRBV12-4	CASSTAGTEYEQYF	TGTGCCAGCAGTACCGCCGGGACAGAATACGAGCAGTACTTC